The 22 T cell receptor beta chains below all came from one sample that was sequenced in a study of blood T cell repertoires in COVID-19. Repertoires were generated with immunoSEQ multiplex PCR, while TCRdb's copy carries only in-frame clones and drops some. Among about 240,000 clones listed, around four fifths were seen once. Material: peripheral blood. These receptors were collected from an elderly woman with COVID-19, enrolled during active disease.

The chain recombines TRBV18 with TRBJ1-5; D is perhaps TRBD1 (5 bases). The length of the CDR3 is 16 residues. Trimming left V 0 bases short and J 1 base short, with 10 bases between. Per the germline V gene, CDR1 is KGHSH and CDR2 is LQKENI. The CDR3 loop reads CASSPPGQGSNQPQHF. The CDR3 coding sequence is TGTGCCAGCTCACCACCGGGGCAGGGAAGCAATCAGCCCCAGCATTTT.

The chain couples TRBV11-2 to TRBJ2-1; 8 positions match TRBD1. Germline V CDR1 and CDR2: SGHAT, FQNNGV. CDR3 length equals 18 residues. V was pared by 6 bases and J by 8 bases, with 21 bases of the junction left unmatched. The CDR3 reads CASSRGLRTGRLLDEQFF. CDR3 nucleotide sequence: TGTGCCAGCAGTCGGGGGCTGCGGACAGGGAGGCTACTTGATGAGCAGTTCTTC.

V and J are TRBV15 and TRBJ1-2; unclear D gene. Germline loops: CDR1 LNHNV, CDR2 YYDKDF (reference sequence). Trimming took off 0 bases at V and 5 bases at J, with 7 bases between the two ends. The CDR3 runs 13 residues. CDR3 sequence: CATSRDRTYGYTF. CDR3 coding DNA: TGTGCCACCAGCAGAGATCGAACATATGGCTACACCTTC.

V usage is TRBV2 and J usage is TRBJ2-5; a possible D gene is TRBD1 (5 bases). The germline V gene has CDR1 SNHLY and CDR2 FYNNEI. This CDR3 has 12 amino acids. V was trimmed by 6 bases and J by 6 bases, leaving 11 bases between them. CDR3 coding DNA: TGTGCCAGCAGAACAGGTTTGAAGACCCAGTACTTC. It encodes CASRTGLKTQYF.

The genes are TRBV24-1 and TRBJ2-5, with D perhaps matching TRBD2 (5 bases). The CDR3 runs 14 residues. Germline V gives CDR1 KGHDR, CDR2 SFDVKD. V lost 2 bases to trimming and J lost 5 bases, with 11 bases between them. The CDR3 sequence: CATSDSRRPETQYF. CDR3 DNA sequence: TGTGCCACCAGTGATTCCCGGAGGCCTGAGACCCAGTACTTC.

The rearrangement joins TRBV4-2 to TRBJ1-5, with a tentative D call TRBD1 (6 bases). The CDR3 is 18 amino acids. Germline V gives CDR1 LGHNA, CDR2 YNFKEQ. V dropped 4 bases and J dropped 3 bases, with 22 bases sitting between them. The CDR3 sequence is CASSLSGGGALTNQPQHF. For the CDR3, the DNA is TGTGCCAGCAGCCTCTCGGGCGGGGGGGCCTTGACCAATCAGCCCCAGCATTTT.

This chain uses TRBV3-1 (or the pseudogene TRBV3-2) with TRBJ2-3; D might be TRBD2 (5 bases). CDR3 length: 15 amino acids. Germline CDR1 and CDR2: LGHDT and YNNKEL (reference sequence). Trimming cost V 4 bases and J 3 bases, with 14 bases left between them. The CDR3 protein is CASSPGLRMTDTQYF. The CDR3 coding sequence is TGTGCCAGCAGCCCAGGACTCAGGATGACAGATACGCAGTATTTT.

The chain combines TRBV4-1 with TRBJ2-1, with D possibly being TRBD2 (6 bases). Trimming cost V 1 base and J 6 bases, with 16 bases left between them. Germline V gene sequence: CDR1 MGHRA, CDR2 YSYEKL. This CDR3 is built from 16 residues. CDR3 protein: CASSQGLARGRNEQFF. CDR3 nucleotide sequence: TGCGCCAGCAGCCAAGGGCTCGCGCGGGGCCGCAATGAGCAGTTCTTC.

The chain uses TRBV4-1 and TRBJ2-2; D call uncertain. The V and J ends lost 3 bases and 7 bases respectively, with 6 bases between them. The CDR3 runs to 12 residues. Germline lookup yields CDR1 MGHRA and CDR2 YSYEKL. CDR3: CASSHINGELFF. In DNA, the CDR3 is TGCGCCAGCAGCCATATTAACGGGGAGCTGTTTTTT.

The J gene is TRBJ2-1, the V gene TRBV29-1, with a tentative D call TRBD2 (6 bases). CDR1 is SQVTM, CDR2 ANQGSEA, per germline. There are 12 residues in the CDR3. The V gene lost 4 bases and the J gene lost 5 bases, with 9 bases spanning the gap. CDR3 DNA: TGCAGCGTTGGACTAGTCCACAATGAGCAGTTCTTC. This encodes CSVGLVHNEQFF.

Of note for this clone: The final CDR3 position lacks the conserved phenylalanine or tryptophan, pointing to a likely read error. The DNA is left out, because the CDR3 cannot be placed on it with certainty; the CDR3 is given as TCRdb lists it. The CDR3 loop reads CASSTGQGQPRRALS. The chain has TRBV28 and TRBJ2-7; the DNA was not used to check the table's D call, TRBD1. Germline V gives CDR1 MDHEN, CDR2 SYDVKM. The CDR3 is 15 residues long, counting both termini.

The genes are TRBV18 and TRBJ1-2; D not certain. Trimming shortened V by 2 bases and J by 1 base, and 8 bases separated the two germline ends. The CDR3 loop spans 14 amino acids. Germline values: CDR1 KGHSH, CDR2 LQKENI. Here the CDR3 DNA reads TGTGCCAGCTCACCAGCGGGAGGTAACTATGGCTACACCTTC. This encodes CASSPAGGNYGYTF. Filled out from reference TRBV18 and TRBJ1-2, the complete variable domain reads NAGVMQNPRHLVRRRGQEARLRCSPMKGHSHVYWYRQLPEEGLKFMVYLQKENIIDESGMPKERFSAEFPKEGPSILRIQQVVRGDSAAYFCASSPAGGNYGYTFGSGTRLTVV.

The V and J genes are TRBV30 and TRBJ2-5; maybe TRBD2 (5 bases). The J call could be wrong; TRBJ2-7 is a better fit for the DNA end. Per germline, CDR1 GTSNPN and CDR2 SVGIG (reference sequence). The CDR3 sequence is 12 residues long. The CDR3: CAWRGSSYEQYF. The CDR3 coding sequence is TGTGCCTGGAGGGGGAGCTCCTACGAGCAGTACTTC.

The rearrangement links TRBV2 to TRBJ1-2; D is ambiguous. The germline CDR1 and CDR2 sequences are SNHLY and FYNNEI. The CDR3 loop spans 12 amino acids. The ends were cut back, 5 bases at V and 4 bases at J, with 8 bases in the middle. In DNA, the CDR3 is TGTGCCAGCAGTACACGGAGCTATGGCTACACCTTC. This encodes CASSTRSYGYTF.

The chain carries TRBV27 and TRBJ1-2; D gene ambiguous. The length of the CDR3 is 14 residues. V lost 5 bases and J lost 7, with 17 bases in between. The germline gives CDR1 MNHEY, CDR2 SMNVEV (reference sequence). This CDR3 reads CASSPSGQKGGYTF. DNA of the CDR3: TGTGCCAGCAGTCCCTCAGGCCAGAAAGGTGGCTACACCTTC.

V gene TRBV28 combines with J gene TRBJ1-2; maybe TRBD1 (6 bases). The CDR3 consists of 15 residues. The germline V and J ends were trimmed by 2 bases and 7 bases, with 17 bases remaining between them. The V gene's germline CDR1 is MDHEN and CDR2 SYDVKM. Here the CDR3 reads CASSLVQGGVGGYTF. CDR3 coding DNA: TGTGCCAGCAGTTTAGTACAAGGGGGGGTTGGTGGCTACACCTTC.

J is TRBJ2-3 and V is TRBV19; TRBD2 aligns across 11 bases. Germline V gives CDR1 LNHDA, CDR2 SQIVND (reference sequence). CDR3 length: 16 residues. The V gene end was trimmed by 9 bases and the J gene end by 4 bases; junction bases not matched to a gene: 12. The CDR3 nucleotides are TGTGCCAGCAGTGGGAAACTAGCGGGGGCCTCAGATACGCAGTATTTT. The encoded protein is CASSGKLAGASDTQYF.

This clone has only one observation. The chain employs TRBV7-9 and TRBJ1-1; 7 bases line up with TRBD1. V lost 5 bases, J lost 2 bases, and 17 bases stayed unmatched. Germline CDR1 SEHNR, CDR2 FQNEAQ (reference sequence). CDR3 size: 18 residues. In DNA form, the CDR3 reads TGTGCCAGCAGCCTCTCGGCCCAACAAGGGGGCACCAACACTGAAGCTTTCTTT. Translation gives CASSLSAQQGGTNTEAFF.

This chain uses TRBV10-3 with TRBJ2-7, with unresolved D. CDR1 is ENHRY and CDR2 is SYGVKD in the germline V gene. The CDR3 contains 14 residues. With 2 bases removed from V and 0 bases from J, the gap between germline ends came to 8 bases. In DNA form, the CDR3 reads TGTGCCATCAGTGAGACAGTGAGCTCCTACGAGCAGTACTTC. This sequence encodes CAISETVSSYEQYF.

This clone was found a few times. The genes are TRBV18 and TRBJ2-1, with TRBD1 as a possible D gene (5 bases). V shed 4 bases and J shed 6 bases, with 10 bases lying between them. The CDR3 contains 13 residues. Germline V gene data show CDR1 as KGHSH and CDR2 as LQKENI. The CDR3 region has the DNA TGTGCCAGCTCACTTACCACAGGCAATGAGCAGTTCTTC. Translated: CASSLTTGNEQFF.

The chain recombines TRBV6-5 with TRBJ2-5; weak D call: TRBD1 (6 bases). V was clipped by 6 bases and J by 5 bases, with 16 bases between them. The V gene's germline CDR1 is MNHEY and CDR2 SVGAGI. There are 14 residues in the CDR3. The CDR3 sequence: CASSPLRGWETQYF. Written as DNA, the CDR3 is TGTGCCAGCAGCCCGCTAAGGGGGTGGGAGACCCAGTACTTC.

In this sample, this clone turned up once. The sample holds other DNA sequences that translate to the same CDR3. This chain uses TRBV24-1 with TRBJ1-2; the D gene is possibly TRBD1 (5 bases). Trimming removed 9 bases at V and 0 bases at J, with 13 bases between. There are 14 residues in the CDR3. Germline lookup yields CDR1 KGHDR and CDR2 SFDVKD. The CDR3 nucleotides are TGTGCCACCTCAGACGCGGGGGCTAACTATGGCTACACCTTC. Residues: CATSDAGANYGYTF.